The next 16 T cell receptor beta chains were all read from a single sample in a study of blood T cell repertoires in COVID-19. Using immunoSEQ multiplex PCR, the repertoire was profiled, and TCRdb retains in-frame clones only, with some absent. The data show 210,000 or so clones, with approximately 86% seen just once and over 1% held by the top ten. The sample was peripheral blood. These receptors all come from a woman in her 30s with COVID-19, enrolled during active disease.

The chain carries TRBV5-8 and TRBJ2-1; D is possibly TRBD1 (7 bases). The CDR3 loop spans 17 amino acids. Germline values: CDR1 SGHTS, CDR2 YDEGEE. V lost 0 bases to trimming and J lost 1 base, with 14 bases between them. The CDR3 nucleotides read TGTGCCAGCAGCTTGGAGTTGGCAGGGGGGTCCTACAATGAGCAGTTCTTC. Amino acids: CASSLELAGGSYNEQFF. Looking up the rest from reference TRBV5-8 and TRBJ2-1 gives the full variable domain: EAGVTQSPTHLIKTRGQQATLRCSPISGHTSVYWYQQALGLGLQFLLWYDEGEERNRGNFPPRFSGRQFPNYSSELNVNALELEDSALYLCASSLELAGGSYNEQFFGPGTRLTVL.

The rearrangement links TRBV5-1 to TRBJ2-5; D might be TRBD1 (6 bases). The CDR3 extends over 14 amino acids. CDR1 is SGHRS, CDR2 YFSETQ, per germline. Trimming took off 1 base at V and 1 base at J, with 8 bases between the two ends. The CDR3: CASSLMTGQETQYF. As DNA, the CDR3 is TGCGCCAGCAGCTTGATGACAGGCCAAGAGACCCAGTACTTC.

The J gene is TRBJ1-4, the V gene TRBV7-9, with 7 bases lining up with TRBD1. This CDR3 comprises 14 residues. V trimming: 5 bases; J trimming: 3 bases; junction bases outside the gene matches: 3. CDR1 SEHNR and CDR2 FQNEAQ come from the germline V gene (reference sequence). This chain's CDR3 is CASSAGTANEKLFF. CDR3 nucleotide sequence: TGTGCCAGCAGCGCCGGGACAGCTAATGAAAAACTGTTTTTT.

The chain joins TRBV9 to TRBJ2-2, with 8 positions matching TRBD1. Germline V CDR1 and CDR2: SGDLS, YYNGEE. The CDR3 covers 16 residues. With V trimmed by 2 bases and J by 2 bases, 5 bases remained unmatched. CDR3 DNA sequence: TGTGCCAGCAGCGTGACAGGGGTACCCAACACCGGGGAGCTGTTTTTT. Amino acids: CASSVTGVPNTGELFF.

The J gene is TRBJ1-2, the V gene TRBV3-1 (or the pseudogene TRBV3-2); TRBD1 aligns across 8 bases. There are 15 residues in the CDR3. V dropped 4 bases and J dropped 0; count of bases not matched to a gene: 4. Germline CDR1 and CDR2: LGHDT and YNNKEL (reference sequence). The CDR3 bases are TGTGCCAGCAGCCGCGAGACAGGGGCTAACTATGGCTACACCTTC. This sequence encodes CASSRETGANYGYTF.

This clone has a single count. DNA of the CDR3: TGCAGCGTTGAAGGTCGGATAAGAGTTAGCGGGAGAGTAGGCCCCTACAATGAGCAGTTCTTC. Amino acid sequence: CSVEGRIRVSGRVGPYNEQFF. The chain links TRBV29-1 to TRBJ2-1; TRBD2 aligns across 9 bases. CDR3 length equals 21 residues. V was pared by 1 base and J by 2 bases, with 21 bases of the junction left unmatched. CDR1 is SQVTM, CDR2 ANQGSEA, per germline.

The rearrangement uses TRBV4-2 and TRBJ2-5; TRBD2 matches 9 bases. The ends lost 4 bases at V and 2 bases at J; junction bases unmatched: 11. The CDR3 runs 17 residues. Germline lookup yields CDR1 LGHNA and CDR2 YNFKEQ. CDR3 in amino acids: CASSRRGSSGIQETQYF. CDR3 DNA: TGTGCCAGCAGCCGCCGAGGGTCTAGCGGGATTCAAGAGACCCAGTACTTC.

The V and J genes are TRBV4-1 and TRBJ2-1; 10 bases map to TRBD2. With V trimmed by 1 base and J by 4 bases, 7 bases remained unmatched. The V gene's germline CDR1 is MGHRA and CDR2 YSYEKL. The CDR3 covers 17 residues. The CDR3 protein is CASSQAVRTSGYNEQFF. The CDR3 bases are TGCGCCAGCAGCCAAGCGGTGAGGACTAGCGGATACAATGAGCAGTTCTTC.

The chain carries TRBV5-1 and TRBJ2-1, with 7 nucleotides matching TRBD2. CDR3 size: 15 residues. The germline V gene encodes CDR1 SGHRS and CDR2 YFSETQ. V lost 0 bases to trimming and J lost 4 bases; unmatched junction nucleotides: 4. The CDR3 DNA follows: TGCGCCAGCAGCTTGGGGGCTAGCGGTTACAATGAGCAGTTCTTC. This translates into CASSLGASGYNEQFF.

This rearrangement joins TRBV7-2 to TRBJ2-6; TRBD2 aligns across 8 bases. The CDR3 covers 18 residues. The V segment lost 8 bases and the J segment 1 base; nucleotides outside the gene matches: 13. Per the germline V gene, CDR1 is SGHTA and CDR2 is FQGNSA. CDR3 DNA: TGTGCCAGCTTTACTCCGGGAGGGTTCATGTCTGGGGCCAACGTCCTGACTTTC. This encodes CASFTPGGFMSGANVLTF.

This chain joins TRBV19 and TRBJ1-5; 8 nucleotides line up with TRBD1. The CDR3 contains 15 residues. Trimming cost V 1 base and J 7 bases; bases outside gene matches: 6. In germline, CDR1 is LNHDA, CDR2 SQIVND (reference sequence). As DNA, the CDR3 is TGTGCCAGTAGTATAGGGACAGGGCAAGAACAGCCCCAGCATTTT. Translating gives CASSIGTGQEQPQHF.

The chain employs TRBV7-6 and TRBJ1-5; 9 nucleotides match TRBD1. In germline, CDR1 is SGHVS, CDR2 FNYEAQ. V shed 5 bases, J shed 0 bases, and the junction held 11 bases outside the gene matches. The CDR3 length is 18 residues. Written as DNA, the CDR3 is TGTGCCAGCAGCGCCCGGACAGGGGATGGGATTAGCAATCAGCCCCAGCATTTT. Translated: CASSARTGDGISNQPQHF.

This rearrangement joins TRBV19 to TRBJ1-5; 7 bases line up with TRBD1. The CDR3 contains 16 residues. The germline V gene has CDR1 LNHDA and CDR2 SQIVND (reference sequence). Trimming at V came to 4 bases and at J to 0 bases, leaving 6 bases not matched to a gene. The CDR3 DNA is TGTGCCAGTAGTAAGGTTACAGGGGTTAGCAATCAGCCCCAGCATTTT. Translated: CASSKVTGVSNQPQHF.

J is TRBJ2-3 and V is TRBV7-9; D not certain. The CDR3 runs to 13 residues. V was pared by 5 bases and J by 4 bases, with 10 bases between. The V gene's germline CDR1 is SEHNR and CDR2 FQNEAQ (reference sequence). CDR3 DNA: TGTGCCAGCAGCCCCCTAGGCCCAGATACGCAGTATTTT. It encodes CASSPLGPDTQYF.

The V and J genes are TRBV5-1 and TRBJ2-5; TRBD2 agrees at 9 bases. This CDR3 spans 14 amino acids. The junction had 6 bases not matched to a gene; V was cut back by 4 bases and J by 5 bases. Per germline, CDR1 SGHRS and CDR2 YFSETQ. CDR3 protein: CASSVTSGSETQYF. The CDR3 DNA sequence: TGCGCCAGCAGCGTTACTAGCGGGTCGGAGACCCAGTACTTC.

This clone was counted a single time. J is TRBJ1-3 and V is TRBV27; D uncertain. With 3 bases removed from V and 3 bases from J, the gap between germline ends came to 9 bases. Germline loops: CDR1 MNHEY, CDR2 SMNVEV (reference sequence). This CDR3 spans 14 amino acids. In DNA, the CDR3 is TGTGCCAGCAGTTTTGGCGGATTTGGAAACACCATATATTTT. Translated, it gives CASSFGGFGNTIYF.